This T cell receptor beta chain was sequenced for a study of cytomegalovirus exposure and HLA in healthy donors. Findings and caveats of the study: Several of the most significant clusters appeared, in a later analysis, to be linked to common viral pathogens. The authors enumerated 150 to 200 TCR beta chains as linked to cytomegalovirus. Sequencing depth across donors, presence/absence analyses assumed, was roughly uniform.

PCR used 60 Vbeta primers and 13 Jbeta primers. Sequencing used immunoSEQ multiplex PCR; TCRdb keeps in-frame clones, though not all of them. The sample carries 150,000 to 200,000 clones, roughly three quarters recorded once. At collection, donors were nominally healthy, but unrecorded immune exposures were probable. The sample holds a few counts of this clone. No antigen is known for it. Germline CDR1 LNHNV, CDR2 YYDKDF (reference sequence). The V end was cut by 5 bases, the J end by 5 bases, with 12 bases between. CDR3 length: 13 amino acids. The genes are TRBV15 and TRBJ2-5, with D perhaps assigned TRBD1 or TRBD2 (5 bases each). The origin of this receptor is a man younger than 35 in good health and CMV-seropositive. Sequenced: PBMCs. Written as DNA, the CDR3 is TGTGCCACCAGCGGAGGACAAGAGGAGACCCAGTACTTC. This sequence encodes CATSGGQEETQYF.